This T cell receptor beta chain derives from a study of shared clonotypes between healthy human individuals. Profiled with immunoSEQ multiplex PCR; TCRdb holds only in-frame clones, not every one. The table records some 1.5 million clones, around 95% of them present only once. CDR3 length: 15 residues. Germline values: CDR1 GTSNPN, CDR2 SVGIG (reference sequence). V dropped 2 bases and J dropped 4 bases, with 14 bases sitting between them. This clonotype was obtained from a man aged 25-45 years in good health. Sequences were obtained from naive CD4+ T cells sorted from blood. Subset reported: CD45RA+ positively selected. This chain connects TRBV30 to TRBJ2-2, with unresolved D. Here the CDR3 reads CAWSLPLPVTGELFF. CDR3 DNA sequence: TGTGCCTGGAGTCTCCCCCTTCCTGTCACCGGGGAGCTGTTTTTT.